The 29 T cell receptor beta chains in this list originate from one sample, sequenced in a study of shared T cell receptors in the human thymus. The protocol was immunoSEQ multiplex PCR, while the TCRdb copy is restricted to in-frame clones and leaves out a portion. The sample records hundreds of thousands of clones, 70% to 90% being singletons. These records were also assigned to another study, of human thymus T cells.

Sample: thymocytes. All receptors derive from a boy less than two years old with a congenital heart defect.

The V call is TRBV5-1, the J call TRBJ2-5; 7 bases align to TRBD1. The ends lost 4 bases at V and 1 base at J; junction bases unmatched: 10. Germline V gene data show CDR1 as SGHRS and CDR2 as YFSETQ. CDR3 length equals 16 residues. Written as DNA, the CDR3 is TGCGCCAGCAGCCCTAAACAGGGGCCTTTCCAAGAGACCCAGTACTTC. This gives the protein CASSPKQGPFQETQYF.

The CDR3 nucleotides read TGTGCCAGCAGTGAATCAAGACAGGGAACTGAAGCTTTCTTT. Its protein product is CASSESRQGTEAFF. The chain uses TRBV25-1 and TRBJ1-1, with 7 bases matching TRBD1. Per germline, CDR1 MGHDK and CDR2 SYGVNS. The V and J ends lost 1 base and 5 bases, in that order; junction bases with no gene match: 4. The CDR3 is 14 residues long.

This chain uses TRBV28 with TRBJ1-4; 7 bases line up with TRBD1. Trimming removed 3 bases from V and 6 bases from J; junction bases left unmatched: 7. This CDR3 contains 15 residues. Per germline, CDR1 MDHEN and CDR2 SYDVKM. CDR3 loop: CASSFDRAEDEKLFF. The CDR3 nucleotides are TGTGCCAGCAGTTTCGACAGGGCCGAGGATGAAAAACTGTTTTTT.

This chain uses TRBV6-5 with TRBJ2-7; D not certain. Germline CDR1 is MNHEY and CDR2 is SVGAGI. Trimming left V 4 bases short and J 0 bases short, with 13 bases between. This CDR3 spans 15 amino acids. CDR3 region: CASSFHVGSSYEQYF. The CDR3 DNA reads TGTGCCAGCAGTTTCCACGTGGGCAGCTCCTACGAGCAGTACTTC.

The V gene is TRBV6-1, the J gene TRBJ1-2; 7 positions match TRBD1. The length of the CDR3 is 13 residues. CDR1 is MNHNS and CDR2 is SASEGT in the germline V gene. The junction had 4 bases not matched to a gene; V was cut back by 5 bases and J by 4 bases. The CDR3 DNA follows: TGTGCCAGCAGTTGGGACAGCGTCTATGGCTACACCTTC. Translating gives CASSWDSVYGYTF.

This chain links TRBV5-1 with TRBJ1-5; possible D gene TRBD1, 6 bases. V gave up 2 bases and J gave up 2 bases, with 11 bases separating them. CDR3 size: 15 residues. The germline gives CDR1 SGHRS, CDR2 YFSETQ. The CDR3 loop is CASSFSGEGNQPQHF. CDR3 in DNA: TGCGCCAGCAGCTTTTCAGGGGAAGGCAATCAGCCCCAGCATTTT.

The CDR3 nucleotides are TGCGCCAGCAGCCAAGAGGTAGCGGGAAGCGATGAGCAGTTCTTC. It encodes CASSQEVAGSDEQFF. The chain combines TRBV4-1 with TRBJ2-1, with 8 bases matching TRBD2. This CDR3 contains 15 residues. With V trimmed by 0 bases and J by 8 bases, 6 bases remained unmatched. Germline assignment: CDR1 MGHRA and CDR2 YSYEKL.

The V call is TRBV9, the J call TRBJ2-5; possibly TRBD1 for D (5 bases). The V end was cut by 0 bases, the J end by 5 bases, with 14 bases between. Germline lookup yields CDR1 SGDLS and CDR2 YYNGEE. The CDR3 has 15 amino acids. CDR3 region: CASSVGGRVLETQYF. DNA for the CDR3: TGTGCCAGCAGCGTAGGGGGCAGGGTGTTGGAGACCCAGTACTTC.

This rearrangement joins TRBV25-1 to TRBJ2-5; 15 nucleotides agree with TRBD2. The CDR3 is made up of 18 amino acids. The ends lost 6 bases at V and 3 bases at J; junction bases unmatched: 11. The germline CDR1 and CDR2 sequences are MGHDK and SYGVNS. CDR3: CASSTPGLAGGCEETQYF. The CDR3 DNA follows: TGTGCCAGCAGCACCCCGGGACTAGCGGGAGGTTGCGAAGAGACCCAGTACTTC.

The V call is TRBV28, the J call TRBJ2-3, with 8 bases that match TRBD1. The ends lost 5 bases at V and 5 bases at J; junction bases unmatched: 15. Germline CDR1 is MDHEN and CDR2 is SYDVKM. There are 17 residues in the CDR3. CDR3 amino acids: CASSPWKIPTGVDTQYF. CDR3 DNA sequence: TGTGCCAGCAGTCCGTGGAAAATACCGACAGGGGTAGATACGCAGTATTTT.

CDR3 amino acids: CASSLRLKTRDRGTYEQYF. In nucleotides, the CDR3 is TGTGCCAGCAGCCTCCGCCTCAAGACTCGGGACAGAGGCACCTACGAGCAGTACTTC. The rearrangement links TRBV13 to TRBJ2-7; 7 nucleotides align to TRBD1. The junction had 21 bases not matched to a gene; V was cut back by 5 bases and J by 2 bases. Germline V gene data show CDR1 as PRHDT and CDR2 as FYEKMQ (reference sequence). This CDR3 contains 19 residues.

The V gene is TRBV27, the J gene TRBJ2-3, with 12 bases fitting TRBD2. Per germline, CDR1 MNHEY and CDR2 SMNVEV (reference sequence). V was pared by 7 bases and J by 1 base, with 9 bases of the junction left unmatched. The length of the CDR3 is 17 residues. The CDR3 is CASTPSRTSGGTDTQYF. The CDR3 DNA reads TGTGCCAGCACCCCTAGTAGGACTAGCGGGGGCACAGATACGCAGTATTTT.

The V and J genes are TRBV5-6 and TRBJ2-1; maybe TRBD2 (5 bases). The germline V and J ends were trimmed by 0 bases and 9 bases, with 7 bases remaining between them. CDR3 length: 12 amino acids. Germline V CDR1 and CDR2: SGHDT, YYEEEE. The CDR3 nucleotides are TGTGCCAGCAGCTTGGCCGGAGGTGAGCAGTTCTTC. Amino acids: CASSLAGGEQFF.

CDR3 DNA sequence: TGTGCCAGCTCACCATTCGGGGTGGGTGGCTACACCTTC. This codes for CASSPFGVGGYTF. V and J are TRBV18 and TRBJ1-2; no clear D gene. The CDR3 consists of 13 residues. V lost 2 bases and J 7 bases, leaving 11 bases between the germline ends. The germline CDR1 and CDR2 sequences are KGHSH and LQKENI.

The J gene is TRBJ2-7, the V gene TRBV19, with TRBD2 matching over 9 bases. The trim removed 3 bases at V and 5 bases at J, leaving 8 bases unmatched. Per germline, CDR1 LNHDA and CDR2 SQIVND (reference sequence). This CDR3 spans 15 amino acids. CDR3 nucleotide sequence: TGTGCCAGTAGTATGGCGGGACTAGCCTCGGACGAGCAGTACTTC. Translation: CASSMAGLASDEQYF.

The chain recombines TRBV5-6 with TRBJ1-2; TRBD1 aligns across 9 bases. The ends lost 3 bases at V and 7 bases at J; junction bases unmatched: 7. The CDR3 has 14 residues. The germline gives CDR1 SGHDT, CDR2 YYEEEE. CDR3: CASSWGDRASGYTF. CDR3 nucleotides: TGTGCCAGCAGCTGGGGGGACAGGGCTTCTGGCTACACCTTC.

The V call is TRBV19, the J call TRBJ1-6; no clear D. The V gene's germline CDR1 is LNHDA and CDR2 SQIVND (reference sequence). The CDR3 loop spans 13 amino acids. V shed 0 bases and J shed 8 bases, with 5 bases lying between them. As DNA, the CDR3 is TGTGCCAGTAGTATAGATCAGGATTCACCCCTCCACTTT. Its protein is CASSIDQDSPLHF.

This chain joins TRBV4-1 and TRBJ2-7; 8 bases map to TRBD2. This CDR3 spans 15 amino acids. Trimming at V came to 1 base and at J to 4 bases, leaving 6 bases not matched to a gene. In germline, CDR1 is MGHRA, CDR2 YSYEKL. For the CDR3, the DNA is TGCGCCAGCAGCCAAGTCCAAGCGGGAGTGTACGAGCAGTACTTC. It codes for CASSQVQAGVYEQYF.

J is TRBJ1-2 and V is TRBV19; 12 nucleotides line up with TRBD1. V dropped 5 bases and J dropped 8; count of bases not matched to a gene: 9. Germline CDR1 reads LNHDA; CDR2 reads SQIVND (reference sequence). The CDR3 is 15 residues long. The CDR3 DNA reads as TGTGCCAGTAGTCAGCCGGGACAGGGGGCGGGAGGCTACACCTTC. It is translated as CASSQPGQGAGGYTF.

The rearrangement uses TRBV4-3 and TRBJ1-2; D is undetermined. The CDR3 is made up of 14 amino acids. Germline CDR1 is LGHNA and CDR2 is YSLEER. Trimming pared 0 bases from V and 0 bases from J, leaving 5 bases between. CDR3 nucleotides: TGCGCCAGCAGCCAAGACAGGACTAACTATGGCTACACCTTC. Its protein product is CASSQDRTNYGYTF.

The chain couples TRBV28 to TRBJ2-7, with D hard to call. V lost 3 bases to trimming and J lost 3 bases, with 9 bases between them. From germline, CDR1 is MDHEN and CDR2 SYDVKM. CDR3 length: 13 amino acids. In DNA, the CDR3 is TGTGCCAGCAGTTTTAGCCCTCTCTACGAGCAGTACTTC. Translated: CASSFSPLYEQYF.

The J gene is TRBJ2-7, the V gene TRBV6-1, with 9 bases matching TRBD1. This CDR3 comprises 15 residues. Germline CDR1 is MNHNS and CDR2 is SASEGT. V lost 4 bases and J lost 2; bases outside the gene matches: 6. The CDR3 bases are TGTGCCAGCAGTGTAACAGGGGGCCCTCCCTACGAGCAGTACTTC. Its translation is CASSVTGGPPYEQYF.

This clone was counted between two and nine times. The J gene is TRBJ2-7, the V gene TRBV28, with D uncertain. Germline CDR1 is MDHEN and CDR2 is SYDVKM. This CDR3 has 12 amino acids. Trimming removed 6 bases at V and 2 bases at J, with 8 bases between. The CDR3 DNA is TGTGCCAGCAGCCCCGCGGCCTACGAGCAGTACTTC. Amino acids: CASSPAAYEQYF.

The chain recombines TRBV27 with TRBJ2-7; tentatively, D is TRBD2 (6 bases). Trimming shortened V by 5 bases and J by 4 bases, and 27 bases separated the two germline ends. Per germline, CDR1 MNHEY and CDR2 SMNVEV (reference sequence). This CDR3 contains 18 residues. The CDR3 coding sequence is TGTGCCAGCAGTCCTCAAAACGGCACCGGTAGCGGAGCTTACGAGCAGTACTTC. Residues: CASSPQNGTGSGAYEQYF.

This chain uses TRBV28 with TRBJ1-5; tentatively, D is TRBD1 (5 bases). Per the germline V gene, CDR1 is MDHEN and CDR2 is SYDVKM. CDR3 length equals 14 residues. V was pared by 7 bases and J by 0 bases, with 10 bases between. This CDR3 reads CASTTRVSNQPQHF. The CDR3 DNA is TGTGCCAGCACCACCAGGGTTAGCAATCAGCCCCAGCATTTT.

The chain couples TRBV27 to TRBJ2-3, with 9 nucleotides matching TRBD2. With V trimmed by 1 base and J by 6 bases, 5 bases remained unmatched. CDR1 and CDR2 from the germline V gene are MNHEY and SMNVEV (reference sequence). The CDR3 length is 15 residues. CDR3 residues: CASSLCAGGQDTQYF. The DNA of the CDR3 is TGTGCCAGCAGTTTATGCGCGGGAGGGCAGGATACGCAGTATTTT.

This clone was recorded once. The chain has TRBV4-1 and TRBJ2-7; 8 positions match TRBD1. Germline V CDR1 and CDR2: MGHRA, YSYEKL. The J segment lost 6 bases and the V segment lost 3 bases, leaving 13 bases of the junction unmatched. The CDR3 is 16 amino acids. The CDR3 loop reads CASSHEGQTGVGEQYF. DNA for the CDR3: TGCGCCAGCAGCCATGAGGGACAGACAGGGGTTGGCGAGCAGTACTTC.

This clone appeared a single time. The gene calls are TRBV6-6 and TRBJ2-5; 11 bases are shared with TRBD2. The CDR3 runs to 16 residues. The junction had 5 bases not matched to a gene; V was cut back by 0 bases and J by 5 bases. In germline, CDR1 is MNHNY, CDR2 SVGAGI (reference sequence). The CDR3 DNA reads as TGTGCCAGCAGTTACTCGACTAGCGGGGAATATGAGACCCAGTACTTC. This gives the protein CASSYSTSGEYETQYF.

The chain uses TRBV7-2 and TRBJ2-7, with no clear D. The CDR3 totals 16 residues. Germline CDR1 reads SGHTA; CDR2 reads FQGNSA. V lost 5 bases, J lost 0 bases, and 17 bases lay in between. The CDR3 sequence: CASSLPTDINSYEQYF. The DNA for the CDR3 is TGTGCCAGCAGCCTACCCACTGACATAAACTCCTACGAGCAGTACTTC.